This TCR beta chain emerged from a study of CD8 T cells in Susac syndrome. TCR beta was sequenced from blood CD8+ and CD4+ T cells. After extraction with the RNeasy kit, roughly 0.45 to 1 ug of the RNA was reverse transcribed using random hexamers. Multiplex immunoSEQ PCR targeted 54 Vbeta and 13 Jbeta TCR beta segments. A single record per CDR3 protein comes from TCRdb applying MiXCR to the immunoSEQ multiplex PCR reads. Of 300,000 or so distinct CDR3 sequences detected, about 90% appear once; the ten largest clones hold 0.065%. Trimming cost V 6 bases and J 4 bases; bases outside gene matches: 7. This CDR3 contains 13 residues. CDR1 and CDR2 from the germline V gene are SQVTM and ANQGSEA.

The sample consisted of CD4+ T cells from PBMCs. This rearrangement joins TRBV29-1 to TRBJ2-3, with 7 positions matching TRBD2. The source is a human donor with multiple sclerosis. The CDR3 sequence is CSVRTSGSDTQYF. CDR3 DNA sequence: TGCAGCGTCCGGACTAGTGGGTCAGATACGCAGTATTTT.